This TCR beta chain comes out of a study of blood T cell repertoires in COVID-19 (dated by TCRdb to the early 2020s). As for the study more broadly: Collaborator samples came from the United States, Italy and Spain and covered acute and convalescent phases of COVID-19. The prospective study material was composed of cDNA or gDNA derived from T cells, B-cell-depleted T cells, or PBMCs. Subjects who had been exposed to COVID-19, were actively infected with it, or had recovered from it provided the deeply sampled blood TCRbeta repertoires that made up the dataset. The repertoires were released in a freely available public database meant as a resource for research on the immune response to SARS-CoV-2. Samples were obtained from the ongoing ImmuneRACE study (first 160 participants) and from over a thousand subjects provided by 6 global collaborators. Sample metadata almost always included a de-identified subject ID, COVID-19 status, age in years and sex. HLA class I and class II types, where available, came from metadata supplied by the sample provider rather than from assay-based typing. Overall study results and their limits: Clinical and demographic metadata were provided uncurated, with the amount varying by source and participant.

The immunoSEQ Assay, a bias-controlled multiplex PCR, was used to amplify TCRbeta CDR3 regions from genomic DNA. From the authors' description of their analysis: Within the assay, amplification of reference gene primers was used to estimate how many nucleated cells each sample contained. Sequence reads were collapsed and filtered to measure the absolute abundance of every unique TCRbeta CDR3 rearrangement. For each sample, productive Simpson clonality was calculated as the square root of Simpson's diversity index across productive rearrangements. The table was pulled from immuneACCESS by TCRdb, which kept in-frame rearrangements only. Such tables lose some clones; where checked, under half of the loss comes from unresolved V genes, and the rest has no known cause. V and J calls and clone size come straight from that table; D and trimming were deduced from the DNA. In all, the sample holds 150,000 to 200,000 clones, and about 91% of those were seen once. The biggest ten clones account for about 3.9% of the sample.

As concerns this clone: Its antigen is currently not known. Per-base qualities were not stored, and no clone one base away is much larger.

Inclusive of the bounding cysteine and phenylalanine, the CDR3 is 13 residues long. CDR3 DNA only is kept here, 39 bases in frame from base 1. At the junction V is shortened by 8 bases and J by 10 bases, with 17 bases in between. Reading the germline V gene gives CDR1 MDHEN and CDR2 SYDVKM. Whole blood was collected in K2EDTA tubes by collaborating institutions according to the institutions' own protocols. Collaborator samples were shipped for TCRbeta analysis as frozen whole blood, isolated PBMCs, or DNA extracted from either sample type. The TCR originated in a woman in her twenties or thirties with acute or convalescent COVID-19. The chain is encoded by TRBV28 joined to TRBJ1-4, with TRBD1 tentatively as D gene (5 bases match). The sequenced sample consisted of peripheral blood. CDR3 sequence: CASGQGPYSKLFF. Read as DNA, the sequence is TGTGCCAGCGGGCAGGGCCCCTATTCAAAACTGTTTTTT.